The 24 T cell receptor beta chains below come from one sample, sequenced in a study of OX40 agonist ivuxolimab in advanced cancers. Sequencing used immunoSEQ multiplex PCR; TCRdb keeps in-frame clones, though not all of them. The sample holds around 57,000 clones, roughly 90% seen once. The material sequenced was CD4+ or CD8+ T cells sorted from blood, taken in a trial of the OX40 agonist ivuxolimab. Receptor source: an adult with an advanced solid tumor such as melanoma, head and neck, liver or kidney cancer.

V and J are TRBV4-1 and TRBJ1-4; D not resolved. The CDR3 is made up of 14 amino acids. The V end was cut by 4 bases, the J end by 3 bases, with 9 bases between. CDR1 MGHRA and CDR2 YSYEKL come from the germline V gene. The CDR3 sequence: CASSRQAANEKLFF. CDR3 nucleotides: TGCGCCAGCAGCCGTCAGGCGGCTAATGAAAAACTGTTTTTT.

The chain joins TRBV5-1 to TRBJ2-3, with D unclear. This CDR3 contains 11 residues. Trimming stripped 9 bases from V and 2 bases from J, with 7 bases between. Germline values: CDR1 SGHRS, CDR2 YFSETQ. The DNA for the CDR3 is TGCGCCATTCCCCTCACAGATACGCAGTATTTT. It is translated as CAIPLTDTQYF. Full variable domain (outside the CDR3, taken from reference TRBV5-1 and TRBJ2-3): KAGVTQTPRYLIKTRGQQVTLSCSPISGHRSVSWYQQTPGQGLQFLFEYFSETQRNKGNFPGRFSGRQFSNSRSEMNVSTLELGDSALYLCAIPLTDTQYFGPGTRLTVL.

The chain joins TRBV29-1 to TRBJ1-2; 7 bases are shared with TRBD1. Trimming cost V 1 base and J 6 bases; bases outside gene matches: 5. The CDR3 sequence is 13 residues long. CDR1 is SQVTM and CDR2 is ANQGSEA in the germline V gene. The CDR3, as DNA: TGCAGCGTTGAAGCTCATACAGGGGATGGCTACACCTTC. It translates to CSVEAHTGDGYTF.

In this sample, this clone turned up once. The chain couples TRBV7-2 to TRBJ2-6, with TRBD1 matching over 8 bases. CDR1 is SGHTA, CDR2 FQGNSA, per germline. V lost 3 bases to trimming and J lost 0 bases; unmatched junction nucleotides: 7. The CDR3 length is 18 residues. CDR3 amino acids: CASSFRQGADSGANVLTF. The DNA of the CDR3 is TGTGCCAGCAGCTTTCGTCAGGGGGCCGACTCTGGGGCCAACGTCCTGACTTTC.

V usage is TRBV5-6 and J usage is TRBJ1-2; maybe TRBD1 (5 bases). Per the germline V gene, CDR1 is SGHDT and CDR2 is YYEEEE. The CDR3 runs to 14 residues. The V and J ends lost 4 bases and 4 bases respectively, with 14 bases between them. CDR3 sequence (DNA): TGTGCCAGCAGCCCCGGCAGGGTGCTCTATGGCTACACCTTC. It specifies CASSPGRVLYGYTF.

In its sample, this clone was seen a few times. The CDR3 region has the DNA TGCGCCAGCCATCAAGACAGGGACACTGAAGCTTTCTTT. It specifies CASHQDRDTEAFF. This chain links TRBV5-1 with TRBJ1-1; the match to TRBD1 covers 7 bases. Germline CDR1 is SGHRS and CDR2 is YFSETQ. Trimming cost V 7 bases and J 3 bases; bases outside gene matches: 6. The CDR3 has 13 residues.

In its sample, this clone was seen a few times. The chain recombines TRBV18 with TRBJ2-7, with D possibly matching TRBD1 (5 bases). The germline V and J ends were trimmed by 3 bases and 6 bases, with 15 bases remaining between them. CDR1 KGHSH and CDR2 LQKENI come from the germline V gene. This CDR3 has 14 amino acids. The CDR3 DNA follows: TGTGCCAGCTCACCCGACAGATCCGCCTTCGAGCAGTACTTC. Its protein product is CASSPDRSAFEQYF.

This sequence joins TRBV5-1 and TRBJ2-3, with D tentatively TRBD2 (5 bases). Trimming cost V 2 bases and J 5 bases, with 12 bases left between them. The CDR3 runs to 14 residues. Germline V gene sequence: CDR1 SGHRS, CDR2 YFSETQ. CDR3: CASSLQRFGDTQYF. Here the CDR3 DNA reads TGCGCCAGCAGCTTACAGCGGTTTGGAGATACGCAGTATTTT.

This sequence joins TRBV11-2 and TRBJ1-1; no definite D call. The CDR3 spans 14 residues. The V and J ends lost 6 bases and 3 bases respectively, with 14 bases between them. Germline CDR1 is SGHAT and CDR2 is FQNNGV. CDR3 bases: TGTGCCAGCAGGCCCTCGGCAGGATACACTGAAGCTTTCTTT. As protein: CASRPSAGYTEAFF.

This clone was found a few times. The CDR3 DNA sequence: TGTGCCAGCAGCAAAGTAAGCGGGTACCTAGCCAAAAACATTCAGTACTTC. Protein: CASSKVSGYLAKNIQYF. The chain couples TRBV21-1 to TRBJ2-4; no check of the table's D call, TRBD2, against the DNA was made. TRBV21-1 is a pseudogene. This CDR3 has 17 amino acids.

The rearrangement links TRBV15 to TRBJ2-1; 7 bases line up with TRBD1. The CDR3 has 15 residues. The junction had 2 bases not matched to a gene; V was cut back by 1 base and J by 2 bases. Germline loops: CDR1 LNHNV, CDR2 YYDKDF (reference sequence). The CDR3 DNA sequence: TGTGCCACCAGCAGAGTTCAGGGGGCCTACAATGAGCAGTTCTTC. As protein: CATSRVQGAYNEQFF.

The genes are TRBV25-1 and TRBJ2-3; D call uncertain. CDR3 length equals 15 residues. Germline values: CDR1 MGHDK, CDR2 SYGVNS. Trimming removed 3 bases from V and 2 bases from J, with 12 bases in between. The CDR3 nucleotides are TGTGCCAGCAGTGATCCCTCCGCATACACAGATACGCAGTATTTT. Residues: CASSDPSAYTDTQYF.

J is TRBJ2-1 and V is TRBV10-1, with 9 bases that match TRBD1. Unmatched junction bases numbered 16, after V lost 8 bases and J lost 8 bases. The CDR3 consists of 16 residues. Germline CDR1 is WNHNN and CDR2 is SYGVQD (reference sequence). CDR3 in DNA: TGCGCCAGCCCTAGAACGTTCGGGACAGGGCTGCATGAGCAGTTCTTC. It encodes CASPRTFGTGLHEQFF.

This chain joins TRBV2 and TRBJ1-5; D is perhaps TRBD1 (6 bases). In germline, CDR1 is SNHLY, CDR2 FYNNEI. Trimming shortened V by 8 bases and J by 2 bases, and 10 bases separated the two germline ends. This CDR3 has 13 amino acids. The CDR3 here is CASDRTGNQPQHF. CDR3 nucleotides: TGTGCCAGCGACAGGACAGGCAATCAGCCCCAGCATTTT.

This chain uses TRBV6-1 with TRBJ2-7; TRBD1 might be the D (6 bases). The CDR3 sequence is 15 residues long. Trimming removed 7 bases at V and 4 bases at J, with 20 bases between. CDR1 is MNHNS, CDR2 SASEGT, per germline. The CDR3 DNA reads TGTGCCAGCAAAGGTCCAGACCAGGGACAATACGAGCAGTACTTC. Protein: CASKGPDQGQYEQYF.

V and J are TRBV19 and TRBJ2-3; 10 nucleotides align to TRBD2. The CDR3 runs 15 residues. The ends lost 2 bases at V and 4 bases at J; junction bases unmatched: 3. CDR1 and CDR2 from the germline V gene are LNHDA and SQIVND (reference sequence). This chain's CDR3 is CASSILAGASDTQYF. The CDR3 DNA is TGTGCCAGTAGTATACTAGCGGGAGCCTCAGATACGCAGTATTTT. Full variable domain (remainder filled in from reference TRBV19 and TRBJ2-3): DGGITQSPKYLFRKEGQNVTLSCEQNLNHDAMYWYRQDPGQGLRLIYYSQIVNDFQKGDIAEGYSVSREKKESFPLTVTSAQKNPTAFYLCASSILAGASDTQYFGPGTRLTVL.

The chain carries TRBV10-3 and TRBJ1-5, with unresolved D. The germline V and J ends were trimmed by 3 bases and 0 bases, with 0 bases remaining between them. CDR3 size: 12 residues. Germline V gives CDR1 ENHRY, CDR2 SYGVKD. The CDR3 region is CAISDSNQPQHF. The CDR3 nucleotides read TGTGCCATCAGTGATAGCAATCAGCCCCAGCATTTT.

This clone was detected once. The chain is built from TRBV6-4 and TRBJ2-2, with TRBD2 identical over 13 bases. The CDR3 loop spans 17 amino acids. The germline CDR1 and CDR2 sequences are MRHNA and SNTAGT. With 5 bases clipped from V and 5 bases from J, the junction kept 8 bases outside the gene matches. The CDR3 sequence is CASSTRTSGRNTGELFF. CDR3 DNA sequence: TGTGCCAGCAGTACCCGGACTAGCGGGAGAAATACCGGGGAGCTGTTTTTT.

The chain's CDR3 is CATSLDRQNGYTF. For the CDR3, the DNA is TGTGCCACTTCTTTGGACAGGCAGAATGGCTACACCTTC. This chain connects TRBV2 to TRBJ1-2; TRBD1 agrees at 7 bases. The junction had 11 bases not matched to a gene; V was cut back by 10 bases and J by 6 bases. The germline V gene has CDR1 SNHLY and CDR2 FYNNEI. The CDR3 covers 13 residues.

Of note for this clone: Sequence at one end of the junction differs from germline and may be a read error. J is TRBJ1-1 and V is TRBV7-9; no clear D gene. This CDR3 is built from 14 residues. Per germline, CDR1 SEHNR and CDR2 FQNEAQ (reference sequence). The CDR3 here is CASNLAGKNTEAFF. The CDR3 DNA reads TGTGCCAGCAACTTAGCGGGGAAGAACACTGAAGCTTTCTTT.

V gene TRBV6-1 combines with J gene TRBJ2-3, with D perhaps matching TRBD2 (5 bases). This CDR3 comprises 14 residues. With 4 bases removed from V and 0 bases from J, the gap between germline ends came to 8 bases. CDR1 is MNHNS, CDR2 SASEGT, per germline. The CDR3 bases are TGTGCCAGCAGTGCAGCGGCCAGCACAGATACGCAGTATTTT. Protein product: CASSAAASTDTQYF.

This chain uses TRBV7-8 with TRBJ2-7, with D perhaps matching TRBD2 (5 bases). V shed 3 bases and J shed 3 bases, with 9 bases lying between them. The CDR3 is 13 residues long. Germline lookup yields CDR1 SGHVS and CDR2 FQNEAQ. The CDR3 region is CASSFWTGYEQYF. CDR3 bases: TGTGCCAGCAGCTTCTGGACTGGCTACGAGCAGTACTTC.

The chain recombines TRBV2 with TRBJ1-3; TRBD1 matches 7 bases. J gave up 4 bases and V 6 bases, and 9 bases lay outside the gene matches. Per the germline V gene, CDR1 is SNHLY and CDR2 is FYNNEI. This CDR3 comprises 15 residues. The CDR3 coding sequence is TGTGCCAGCAGGCCGGAGACAGGGTGGGGAAACACCATATATTTT. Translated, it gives CASRPETGWGNTIYF.

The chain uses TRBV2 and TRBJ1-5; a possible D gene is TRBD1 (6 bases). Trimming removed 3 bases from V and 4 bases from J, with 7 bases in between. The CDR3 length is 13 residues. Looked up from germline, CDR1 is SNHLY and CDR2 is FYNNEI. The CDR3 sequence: CASSDTGNQPQHF. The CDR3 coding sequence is TGTGCCAGCAGTGATACAGGGAATCAGCCCCAGCATTTT.